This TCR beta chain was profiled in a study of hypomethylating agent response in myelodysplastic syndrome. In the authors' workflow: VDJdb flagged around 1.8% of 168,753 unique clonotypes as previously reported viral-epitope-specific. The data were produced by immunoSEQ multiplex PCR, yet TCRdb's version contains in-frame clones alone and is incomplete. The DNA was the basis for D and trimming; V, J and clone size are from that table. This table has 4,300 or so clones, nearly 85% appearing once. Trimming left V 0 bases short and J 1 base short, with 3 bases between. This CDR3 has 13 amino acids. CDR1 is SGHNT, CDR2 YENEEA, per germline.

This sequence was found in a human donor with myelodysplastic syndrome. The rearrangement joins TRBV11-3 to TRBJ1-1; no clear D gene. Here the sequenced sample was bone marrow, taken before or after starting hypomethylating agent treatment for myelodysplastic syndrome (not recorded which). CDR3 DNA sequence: TGTGCCAGCAGCTTAGACGGGAACACTGAAGCTTTCTTT. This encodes CASSLDGNTEAFF.